This TCR beta chain was sequenced for a study of blood T cell repertoires in COVID-19. About the research overall: There were acute and convalescent COVID-19 samples, and they came from the United States, Italy and Spain. Sample material is recorded as cDNA or gDNA derived from T cells, B-cell-depleted T cells, or PBMCs.

There are 20 residues in the CDR3. V was cut by 3 bases and J by 0 bases, with 21 bases left in between. The germline V gene has CDR1 PRHDT and CDR2 FYEKMQ (reference sequence). Only one count was recorded for this clone. Original handling: Reference gene primer amplification gave nucleated cell count estimates. Clones were read by immunoSEQ multiplex PCR, and TCRdb kept only the in-frame ones, dropping some. The D gene and trimming were derived from the DNA, and the V and J assignments and clone size from that table. The data show about 200,000 clones, approximately 86% seen once. The rearrangement joins TRBV13 to TRBJ1-6; D may be TRBD1 (6 bases). Sequencing input: peripheral blood. The source is a man in his fifties or sixties with acute or convalescent COVID-19. DNA of the CDR3: TGTGCCAGCAGCTTGAGTAGGCCGCGGCAGGGGAGCTCCTATAATTCACCCCTCCACTTT. This translates into CASSLSRPRQGSSYNSPLHF.